This is a list of T cell receptor beta chains from one sample in a study of T cells in localized non-small cell lung cancer. Sequencing used immunoSEQ multiplex PCR; TCRdb keeps in-frame clones, though not all of them. The sample includes some 4,000 clones, about 25% of them seen just once. Sequenced here: lung tumor tissue, sampled before any cancer treatment. The origin of the receptors is a man aged 40 to 70 with stage II lung adenocarcinoma. Both conserved end residues are trimmed from each CDR3. Each record gives: V gene, clone size, D gene, CDR3 protein. The D gene is left open where the match is weak. Size tells how often a clone was seen (once, few, many) or the class of an expanded clone, and some rows leave it out.

>TRBV30|.|.
AWGAGLNYGYT
>TRBV30|.|TRBD1
AWRARTGGYSNQPQH
>TRBV15|few|.
ATSRTQGGEKLF
>TRBV28|few|.
ASSPRGTVLTGELF
>TRBV7-6|few|TRBD2
ASSRWTSGGDYNEQF
>TRBV9|.|.
ASSARTASLGANVLT
>TRBV6-7|few|TRBD1
ASSAQGDIYSNQPQH
>TRBV19|large|.
ASRPGQLSSGNTIY
>TRBV19|once|.
ASSTQEKGGYT
>TRBV6-8|few|TRBD1
ASSTGGYNSPLH
>TRBV6-7|.|TRBD1
ASSRGQGRNEQF
>TRBV9|.|.
ASTPGLGGETQY
>TRBV7-6|few|TRBD1
ASSPRDSLSNTEAF
>TRBV28|medium-sized|TRBD1
ASRGTGLYTEAF
>TRBV18|.|TRBD1
ASSPPDRGDEQF
>TRBV19|.|TRBD1
ASSIGQGDGNQPQH
>TRBV12-5|few|.
ASGLAREQF
>TRBV19|medium-sized|.
ASSIGYSGANVLT
>TRBV19|.|.
ASSDRKSGELF
>TRBV28|.|.
ASTTGRNYGYT
>TRBV6-8|few|TRBD1
ASTVQGAEAF
>TRBV11-3|.|.
ASSLLGDEETQY
>TRBV11-3|medium-sized|TRBD1
ASSTLTGGNYGYT
>TRBV9|few|.
ASSVAGLSPLH
>TRBV29-1|.|.
SVERSTGELF
>TRBV28|.|.
ASGSSRPLAKNIQY